The entry below describes one T cell receptor beta chain. In this sample, this clone turned up a few times. This clone's antigen is unknown. Base quality data are lacking; no much larger clone is found one base away. The ViraFEST assay stimulated PBMC with viral peptide pools and then used TCR sequencing to identify antigen-specific CD4+ T cell clonotypes by expansion. After 10 days of culture, CD4+ T cells were isolated with the EasySep CD4+ T cell isolation kit. Negative nucleocapsid antibody results before and after vaccination confirmed that the healthy vaccine recipients had no prior SARS-CoV-2 infection. Some 1.9 million PBMC per well were cultured with roughly 10 ug/ml peptides in IMDM containing about 5% human AB serum, approximately 10 IU/ml IL-2 and gentamicin. On days 3 and 7, half of the culture medium was replaced with fresh IL-2-containing medium. Unless noted otherwise, every peptide stimulation condition was cultured in triplicate wells. PBMC were separated from whole blood using Ficoll-Paque Plus gradient centrifugation and were then either cryopreserved at -140C or used fresh. The spike proteins of SARS-CoV-2 and of the common cold coronaviruses HCoV-NL63, HCoV-OC43 and HCoV-229E were spanned by overlapping peptide pools. The QIAamp micro DNA kit was used to extract genomic DNA from the cultured CD4+ T cells.

Per the germline V gene, SGDLS is the CDR1 and YYNGEE is the CDR2. V and J are trimmed by 4 bases and 5 bases, and the gene matches miss 8 bases of the junction. Including cysteine and phenylalanine, the CDR3 has 15 amino acids. Just CDR3 DNA is preserved here, 45 bases in frame from base 1. The source of the sample is a study of vaccination effects on CD4 cells after COVID-19 (dated 2022 in TCRdb). General notes on the study: Participants received two doses of either the BNT162b2 or the mRNA-1273 mRNA SARS-CoV-2 vaccine. SARS-CoV-2 spike-specific CD4+ TCR repertoires were compared before and after mRNA vaccination in COVID-19 convalescent patients and in infection-naive vaccine recipients. A total of approximately 9 COVID-19 convalescent patients and a handful of SARS-CoV-2-naive healthy vaccine recipients were included in the full study. In the study, cultures from other donors were sequenced using the Oncomine TCR Beta short-read assay on an Illumina iSeq 100. General findings and caveats noted by the study authors: The study was limited by a small number of convalescent patients and lacked early post-infection timepoints. In healthy vaccine recipients, vaccine-induced clones were almost all SARS-CoV-2 mono-reactive, with only 1 of 255 being cross-reactive with common cold coronaviruses. Clones induced by infection and clones induced by vaccination both contracted markedly at late timepoints after vaccination, which fits with T cell responses waning over time.

Libraries were built with the immunoSEQ multiplex PCR assay. TCR beta CDR3 sequencing was performed on DNA from the cultured, isolated CD4+ T cells. The authors' analysis ran thus. Non-productive TCR sequences were discarded, and reads were trimmed to the CDR3 region, with only CDR3s of 7 or more amino acids retained. Antigen-specific clonotypes were identified with the MANAFEST web app by comparing expansion in peptide wells against reference cultures. To be called positive, a clone needed expansion at FDR<0.05 compared with the reference and with all other wells, an odds ratio greater than 5, and a frequency greater than 0.1% in two replicate wells. Cross-reactive clonotypes were defined as significantly expanded in SARS-CoV-2 spike wells and in at least one common cold coronavirus spike condition. Using the stringdist R package, CDR3 similarity was measured by Levenshtein distance, and unrooted trees were constructed with ape in R 3.6.1. Sourced from immuneACCESS, this table was stored by TCRdb with only in-frame sequences that have V and J called. A share of the clones is absent; for the studies checked, an unresolved V gene accounts for under half, and the remainder has no known explanation. V, J and clone size are those of that table, while D and trimming were read from the DNA. The table for this sample lists about 24,000 clones; approximately 80% of them were counted only once. Approximately 10% of the sample is taken by the ten largest.

The TCR comes from a human donor who received a COVID-19 vaccine. The chain was built from TRBV9 and TRBJ2-2; 7 bases in the junction line up with TRBD1. The input for sequencing was CD4+ T cells from PBMCs cultured with HCoV-NL63 spike peptides, taken before COVID-19 vaccination. The label giving this sample's cell subset or site can be read as: HCoV-NL63 spike overlapping peptide pool stimulation. The sequence in DNA is TGTGCCAGCAGCATCGGGACAGTTGGTACCGGGGAGCTGTTTTTT. It translates to CASSIGTVGTGELFF. With the rest looked up from the reference TRBV9 and TRBJ2-2 genes rather than sequenced, the full variable domain is DSGVTQTPKHLITATGQRVTLRCSPRSGDLSVYWYQQSLDQGLQFLIQYYNGEERAKGNILERFSAQQFPDLHSELNLSSLELGDSALYFCASSIGTVGTGELFFGEGSRLTVL.